This TCR beta chain was observed in a study of blood T cell repertoires in COVID-19 (dated by TCRdb to between 2020 and 2021). With regard to the full study: The collaborator samples originated in the United States, Italy and Spain and spanned the acute and convalescent phases of COVID-19. Subjects who had been exposed to COVID-19, were actively infected with it, or had recovered from it provided the deeply sampled blood TCRbeta repertoires that made up the dataset. A freely available public database, intended as a resource for researchers studying the immune response to SARS-CoV-2, is where the repertoires were released. Samples were obtained from the ongoing ImmuneRACE study (first 160 participants) and from over 1,000 subjects provided by 6 global collaborators. Where available, HLA class I and class II types were taken from metadata supplied by the sample provider and were not determined by assay-based typing. The material from the prospective study consisted of cDNA or gDNA derived from T cells, B-cell-depleted T cells, or PBMCs. The sample metadata nearly always contained a de-identified subject ID, COVID-19 status, age in years and sex. Results and caveats for the whole study, not just this receptor: How much clinical and demographic metadata was included differed by source and by participant, and the metadata was provided uncurated.

As regards this clone: This receptor's antigen is unknown. It has no much larger one-base neighbor in the sample; base qualities were not kept.

TCRbeta CDR3 regions were amplified from genomic DNA using the immunoSEQ Assay, a bias-controlled multiplex PCR. The paper's data handling went like this. The number of nucleated cells in each sample was estimated from the amplification of reference gene primers within the assay. To quantify the absolute abundance of each unique TCRbeta CDR3 rearrangement, sequence reads were collapsed and filtered. For each sample, productive Simpson clonality was calculated by taking the square root of Simpson's diversity index across productive rearrangements. This is the immuneACCESS table as TCRdb keeps it, with only in-frame sequences that have V and J called. A part of the clones is gone; compared with another copy, unresolved V genes explain less than half, and the rest is unexplained. That table gives V, J and clone size, and the DNA gave D and trimming. In all, the sample holds roughly 190,000 clones, and 82% of those were seen once. The ten largest account for around 8% of the sample.

The CDR3 numbers 11 residues from cysteine through phenylalanine. Solely the CDR3 DNA is kept, with 33 bases framed from the first base. CDR1 LNHDA and CDR2 SQIVND were looked up in the germline V gene (reference sequence). The V and J ends are trimmed by 10 bases and 8 bases, leaving 12 bases between them. In Seattle, one collaborating source enrolled patients while the infection was active and tracked those patients longitudinally over the course of disease. Each collaborating institution followed its own protocols to collect whole blood in K2EDTA tubes. For TCRbeta analysis, collaborators shipped samples as frozen whole blood, isolated PBMCs, or DNA extracted from either of those sample types.

Here the chain combines TRBV19 and TRBJ2-1; TRBD1 might be the D gene, on 6 matching bases. This receptor was taken from a woman aged 55-69 years with COVID-19, enrolled during active disease. The sample consisted of peripheral blood. CDR3 sequence: CATDGGHEQFF. The base sequence is TGTGCCACTGATGGGGGCCATGAGCAGTTCTTC.